The source of this T cell receptor beta chain is a study of blood T cell repertoires in COVID-19. As for the study in general: Sites in the United States, Italy and Spain provided acute and convalescent COVID-19 samples. PBMCs, B-cell-depleted T cells, or T cells were the source of the cDNA or gDNA that made up the material.

Per the original data handling: From reference gene primer amplification, estimates of nucleated cell counts were derived. Assay: immunoSEQ multiplex PCR; the TCRdb copy retains only in-frame clones and omits some. V, J and clone size reflect that table, while D and trimming were determined from the DNA. Of 130,000 to 150,000 clones in the sample, around nine tenths are singletons; the top ten hold 1.5% to 2%. Germline-derived CDR1 and CDR2 are SGHDT and YYEEEE. There are 14 residues in the CDR3. J was trimmed by 5 bases and V by 2 bases; bases with no gene match: 2. The receptor was derived from a human donor in a cohort sampled during active COVID-19. V and J are TRBV5-6 and TRBJ2-5, with 11 nucleotides matching TRBD2. Sequencing was carried out using peripheral blood. CDR3 coding DNA: TGTGCCAGCAGCTTTAGCGGGGGGGGCGAGACCCAGTACTTC. Residues: CASSFSGGGETQYF.